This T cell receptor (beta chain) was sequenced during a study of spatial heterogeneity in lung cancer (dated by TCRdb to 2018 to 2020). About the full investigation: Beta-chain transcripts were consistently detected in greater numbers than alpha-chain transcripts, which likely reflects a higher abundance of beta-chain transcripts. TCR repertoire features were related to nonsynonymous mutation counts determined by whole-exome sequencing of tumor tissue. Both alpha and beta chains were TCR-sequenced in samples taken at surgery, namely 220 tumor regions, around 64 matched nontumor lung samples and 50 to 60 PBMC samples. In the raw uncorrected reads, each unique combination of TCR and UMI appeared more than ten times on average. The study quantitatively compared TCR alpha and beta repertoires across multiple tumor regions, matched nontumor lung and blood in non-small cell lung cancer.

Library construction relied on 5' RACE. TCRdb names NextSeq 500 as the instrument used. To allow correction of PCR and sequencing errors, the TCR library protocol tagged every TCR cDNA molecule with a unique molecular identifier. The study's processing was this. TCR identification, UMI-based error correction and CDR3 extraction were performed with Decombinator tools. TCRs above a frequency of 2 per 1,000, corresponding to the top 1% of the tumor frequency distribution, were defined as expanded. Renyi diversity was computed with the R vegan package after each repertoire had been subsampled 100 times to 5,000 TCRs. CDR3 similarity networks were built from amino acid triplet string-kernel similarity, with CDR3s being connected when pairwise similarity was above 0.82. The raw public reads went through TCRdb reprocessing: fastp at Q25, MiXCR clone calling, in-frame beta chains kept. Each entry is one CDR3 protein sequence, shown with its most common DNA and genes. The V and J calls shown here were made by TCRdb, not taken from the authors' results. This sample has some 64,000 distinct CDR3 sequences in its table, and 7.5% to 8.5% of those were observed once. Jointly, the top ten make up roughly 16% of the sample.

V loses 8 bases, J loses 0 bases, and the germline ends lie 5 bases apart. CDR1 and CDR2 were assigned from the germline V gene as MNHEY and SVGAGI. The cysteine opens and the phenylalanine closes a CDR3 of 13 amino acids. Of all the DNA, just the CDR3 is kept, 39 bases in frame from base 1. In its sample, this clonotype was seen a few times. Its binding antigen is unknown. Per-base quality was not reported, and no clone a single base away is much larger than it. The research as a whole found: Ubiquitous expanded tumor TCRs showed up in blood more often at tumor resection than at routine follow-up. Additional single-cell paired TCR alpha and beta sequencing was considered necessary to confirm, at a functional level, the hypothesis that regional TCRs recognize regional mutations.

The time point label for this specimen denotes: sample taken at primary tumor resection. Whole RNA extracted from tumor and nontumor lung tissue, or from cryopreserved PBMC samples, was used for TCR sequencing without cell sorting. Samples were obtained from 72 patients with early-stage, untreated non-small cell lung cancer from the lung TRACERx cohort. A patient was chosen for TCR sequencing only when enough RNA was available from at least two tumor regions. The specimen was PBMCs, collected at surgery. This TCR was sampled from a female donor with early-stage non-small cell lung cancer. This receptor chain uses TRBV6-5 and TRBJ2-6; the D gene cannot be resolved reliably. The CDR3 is CASGVSGANVLTF. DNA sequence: TGTGCCAGCGGCGTCTCTGGGGCCAACGTCCTGACTTTC.